This T cell receptor beta chain was identified during a study of shared clonotypes between healthy human individuals. Study-wide results and limits: On the whole, naive subsets had larger estimated richness than memory subsets had. Generation probability values for non-shared clonotypes were lower than those for clonotypes shared by all four donors.

As handled by the study authors: Junction-only sequences without quality scores came from ImmunoSEQ, so filtering differed. Using immunoSEQ multiplex PCR, the repertoire was profiled, and TCRdb retains in-frame clones only, with some absent. V and J calls and clone size are given by that table; D and trimming were obtained from the DNA. The sample records 2 million to 2.5 million clones, about nine tenths being singletons. Concerning this clone itself: Its antigen remains unknown.

This CDR3 has 15 residues. Trimming left V 1 base short and J 4 bases short, with 10 bases between. The germline gives CDR1 SGHTA, CDR2 FQGNSA. V usage is TRBV7-2 and J usage is TRBJ2-2; D call uncertain. This receptor was obtained from a man younger than 35 in good health. Some clones in this sample may be carry-over from other donors' samples. Source material: naive CD4+ T cells from PBMCs. The subset was: CD45RA+ positively selected. The CDR3 sequence: CASSLVVQLTGELFF. Written as DNA, the CDR3 is TGTGCCAGCAGCTTAGTAGTGCAGCTCACCGGGGAGCTGTTTTTT.